This TCR beta chain was recovered during a study of vaccination and CD4 T cells after COVID-19 (dated by TCRdb to between 2021 and 2022). A note on the overall study: Convalescent patients had a positive SARS-CoV-2 result on nasal swab PCR, and of these patients, nine had mild disease and one had severe disease. The convalescent cohort comprised six males and four females, including two Hispanic individuals, seven Caucasians, two Asians and one multiracial person. Participants got two doses of the Pfizer-BioNTech BNT162b2 vaccine (n=8) or two doses of the Moderna mRNA-1273 vaccine (n=2). Post-COVID blood samples were collected from convalescent patients a median of around 96 days after diagnosis, with a range of about 30 to 170 days. Post-vaccine blood samples were taken a median of roughly 75 days after the second vaccine dose, with a range of roughly 13 to 250 days. For stimulating the cultures, overlapping spike peptide pools were used, derived from SARS-CoV-2 as well as from the common cold coronaviruses HCoV-NL63, HCoV-OC43 and HCoV-229E. Control cultures used a CEFX viral epitope pool as positive control, an HIV-1 Nef peptide pool as negative control, or no peptide. In some eleven COVID-19 convalescent patients and a few infection-naive healthy vaccine recipients, researchers compared the spike-specific CD4+ TCR repertoire from before mRNA vaccination with the repertoire from after.

Receptors were amplified or captured by PCR. TCR sequencing of DNA from cultured CD4+ T cells used the Oncomine TCR Beta short-read assay at the Johns Hopkins FTIC core. The QIAamp micro DNA kit was used to extract genomic DNA from the cultured CD4+ T cells. Oncomine TCR Beta libraries from cultured CD4+ T cells were pooled using unique dual indexes and sequenced on an Illumina iSeq 100. Turning to the authors' computational methods: Non-productive sequences were filtered out, and CDR3s that did not start with C, did not end with F or W, or were shorter than 7 amino acids were discarded. Antigen-specific clonotypes were identified with the MANAFEST web application by comparing peptide-stimulated wells with reference and other culture wells. Positive clones required FDR below 0.05, an odds ratio above 5, and productive frequency above 0.1% in at least two of three replicate wells. A clonotype counted as cross-reactive if it showed significant expansion both in the SARS-CoV-2 spike wells and in at least one common cold coronavirus spike condition. Using R version 3.6.1, CDR3 homology was evaluated through Levenshtein distances (stringdist) along with unrooted phylogenetic trees (ape). The raw public reads went through TCRdb reprocessing: fastp at Q25, MiXCR clone calling, in-frame beta chains kept. Each CDR3 protein appears once, grouped with its most common genes and DNA. In this record, the V and J calls reflect TCRdb's handling and not the investigators' own analysis. The sample table lists under 15,000 distinct CDR3 sequences, 60% to 75% of them with a count of one. Roughly 12% of the sample lies in the top ten.

In the case of this clonotype: Its antigen specificity is not known. Base qualities were left out, and no much larger clone turns up one base away.

What the authors observed across the whole study: Nearly all vaccine-specific clones in convalescent patients (304 of 307) were mono-reactive for SARS-CoV-2 spike rather than cross-reactive with common cold coronaviruses. An increase in the median number of SARS-CoV-2-reactive clonotypes from 21 after infection to about 39 after vaccination was observed, but the change was not found to be significant. In convalescent patients, a median roughly 86% of post-vaccine SARS-CoV-2-reactive clones were detected only after vaccination, suggesting vaccine-specific priming. Only a relatively small number of convalescent patients were included in the study, and early timepoints following natural infection were not analyzed.

Interpreted using the paper, the treatment or condition label stands for: approximately nine-day PBMC culture with coronavirus spike peptide pools or control peptides (ViraFEST assay). To expand antigen-specific T cells with peptide pools and then pick out the expanded clonotypes through TCR sequencing, the study relied on the ViraFEST assay. The convalescent patients' positive SARS-CoV-2 PCR tests fell between March and December 2020, which was before the Alpha, Beta and Delta variants emerged in the United States. Each well held two million PBMCs cultured with around 10 ug/ml peptide pools in IMDM containing 5% human AB serum and 9.5 to 10 IU/ml IL-2. Half of the culture medium was replaced with fresh IL-2-containing medium on days 3 and 7. CD4+ T cells were isolated after around 11 days of culture through negative selection using the EasySep CD4+ T cell isolation kit. Ficoll-Paque Plus gradient centrifugation was used to isolate PBMCs from whole blood, and the isolated PBMCs were then either used fresh or cryopreserved at -140C. Culture conditions were generally each tested in triplicate wells.

V sheds 1 base and J sheds 10 bases, leaving 14 bases between their ends. The CDR3 sequence holds 14 residues, the cysteine and phenylalanine included. Only the CDR3 region is kept as DNA, spanning 42 bases read in frame from base 1. Via the germline V gene (reference sequence), CDR1 is SEHNR and CDR2 FQNEAQ. Here the chain combines TRBV7-9 and TRBJ2-1, with a tentative D gene TRBD1 over 6 matching bases. The TCR originated in a human donor who had recovered from COVID-19. The sample comprised CD4+ T cells from blood, cultured in vitro. In nucleotide form, the sequence is TGTGCCAGCAGCTTAGAGGTACGGACAGCGGAGCAGTTCTTC. It encodes CASSLEVRTAEQFF.